The 20 T cell receptor beta chains below all came from one sample that was sequenced in a study of T cell responses to AZD1222 COVID-19 vaccine. This table comes from immunoSEQ multiplex PCR, and its TCRdb copy is limited to in-frame clones, with some not included. The table records more than 150,000 clones, around 88% of them present only once. The sample was peripheral blood, taken on day 0 of AZD1222 vaccination. The receptor source for this set is an adult in good health.

The chain employs TRBV25-1 and TRBJ2-3; TRBD2 matches 12 bases. The J segment lost 1 base and the V segment lost 5 bases, leaving 10 bases of the junction unmatched. The CDR3 spans 18 residues. The germline V gene encodes CDR1 MGHDK and CDR2 SYGVNS. The CDR3 sequence is CASSRSSGGAGGTDTQYF. CDR3 bases: TGTGCCAGCAGTAGGTCTAGCGGGGGGGCCGGTGGCACAGATACGCAGTATTTT.

The chain joins TRBV27 to TRBJ1-5; D unresolved. The CDR3 has 14 residues. The germline V gene encodes CDR1 MNHEY and CDR2 SMNVEV (reference sequence). V gave up 0 bases and J gave up 7 bases, with 10 bases separating them. The CDR3 DNA reads TGTGCCAGCAGTTTATCAGGGTATGAGCAGCCCCAGCATTTT. This encodes CASSLSGYEQPQHF.

V gene TRBV5-1 combines with J gene TRBJ2-2; 8 bases align to TRBD1. After removal of 4 bases from V and 6 bases from J, the junction contained 5 bases not matched to a gene. CDR3 size: 14 residues. Germline assignment: CDR1 SGHRS and CDR2 YFSETQ. Written as DNA, the CDR3 is TGCGCCAGCAGCGGACAGGGTAACGCCGGGGAGCTGTTTTTT. As protein: CASSGQGNAGELFF.

The V and J genes are TRBV6-5 and TRBJ1-1; maybe TRBD1 (5 bases). Germline CDR1 is MNHEY and CDR2 is SVGAGI. The CDR3 runs 12 residues. V was cut by 5 bases and J by 11 bases, with 15 bases left in between. CDR3 bases: TGTGCCAGCAGTCGAGGGAGCGCAGGGGCTTTCTTT. Protein sequence: CASSRGSAGAFF.

The V gene is TRBV6-1, the J gene TRBJ2-7; weak D call: TRBD1 (6 bases). V was trimmed by 0 bases and J by 3 bases, leaving 12 bases between them. CDR1 and CDR2 (germline): MNHNS, SASEGT. The CDR3 is 15 residues long. The CDR3: CASSEAHYRDYEQYF. In nucleotides, the CDR3 is TGTGCCAGCAGTGAAGCGCATTACAGGGACTACGAGCAGTACTTC.

This clone was counted a single time. The V gene is TRBV19, the J gene TRBJ2-4; no reliable D call. The CDR3 is 12 residues long. Trimming removed 5 bases at V and 8 bases at J, with 10 bases between. Germline loops: CDR1 LNHDA, CDR2 SQIVND (reference sequence). The CDR3 nucleotides read TGTGCCAGTAGTCATCCAGGAGACATTCAGTACTTC. This encodes CASSHPGDIQYF.

This chain connects TRBV19 to TRBJ1-6; unclear D gene. This CDR3 contains 17 residues. Germline V gene sequence: CDR1 LNHDA, CDR2 SQIVND (reference sequence). V shed 3 bases and J shed 0 bases, with 12 bases lying between them. This CDR3 is CASSISPVSSYNSPLHF. CDR3 DNA sequence: TGTGCCAGTAGTATTTCCCCCGTGAGCTCCTATAATTCACCCCTCCACTTT.

The rearrangement joins TRBV3-1 (or the pseudogene TRBV3-2) to TRBJ2-6; D might be TRBD1 or TRBD2, each matching 6 bases. The CDR3 sequence is 17 residues long. Trimming took off 3 bases at V and 4 bases at J, with 16 bases between the two ends. Per the germline V gene, CDR1 is LGHDT and CDR2 is YNNKEL (reference sequence). DNA of the CDR3: TGTGCCAGCAGCCATGGGGGGCGACTTACCGGGGCCAACGTCCTGACTTTC. This translates into CASSHGGRLTGANVLTF.

The chain has TRBV14 and TRBJ2-7; 8 nucleotides align to TRBD1. Per germline, CDR1 SGHDN and CDR2 FVKESK. This CDR3 region has 16 residues. The V segment lost 2 bases and the J segment 6 bases; nucleotides outside the gene matches: 12. The CDR3 DNA sequence: TGTGCCAGCAGCCAACTGAGGGCCGAACAGGGGGGCGAGCAGTACTTC. It translates to CASSQLRAEQGGEQYF.

This chain connects TRBV29-1 to TRBJ2-1, with D unresolved. V lost 3 bases and J 0 bases, leaving 6 bases between the germline ends. The CDR3 runs to 13 residues. Germline CDR1 SQVTM, CDR2 ANQGSEA. The CDR3 spells CSVETHSYNEQFF. The CDR3 bases are TGCAGCGTTGAGACTCACTCCTACAATGAGCAGTTCTTC.

The chain has TRBV6-6 and TRBJ2-7, with TRBD2 matching 12 bases. Germline V lookup: CDR1 MNHNY, CDR2 SVGAGI (reference sequence). V dropped 5 bases and J dropped 3; count of bases not matched to a gene: 23. The CDR3 is made up of 21 amino acids. Written as DNA, the CDR3 is TGTGCCAGCAGTCCGCCAGGGACAGCTCTAGCGGGAGGGAGGAAGGGCTACGAGCAGTACTTC. Translating gives CASSPPGTALAGGRKGYEQYF.

The chain carries TRBV27 and TRBJ2-7, with D possibly matching TRBD2 (5 bases). Germline V gives CDR1 MNHEY, CDR2 SMNVEV (reference sequence). The length of the CDR3 is 13 residues. V lost 6 bases to trimming and J lost 0 bases, with 9 bases between them. CDR3 sequence: CASRRVYSYEQYF. DNA of the CDR3: TGTGCCAGCAGGCGGGTCTACTCCTACGAGCAGTACTTC.

The genes are TRBV11-2 and TRBJ2-7, with D uncertain. The length of the CDR3 is 12 residues. V lost 0 bases, J lost 2 bases, and 2 bases lay in between. CDR1 is SGHAT, CDR2 FQNNGV, per germline. This chain's CDR3 is CASSLDTYEQYF. CDR3 nucleotides: TGTGCCAGCAGCTTAGACACCTACGAGCAGTACTTC.

The chain joins TRBV7-3 to TRBJ2-3; 11 bases fit TRBD2. Per the germline V gene, CDR1 is SGHTA and CDR2 is FQGTGA. V shed 3 bases, J shed 5 bases, and the junction held 1 base outside the gene matches. The CDR3 totals 14 residues. The CDR3 coding sequence is TGTGCCAGCAGCTTCGGACTAGCGGGAGATACGCAGTATTTT. Its protein is CASSFGLAGDTQYF.

The rearrangement links TRBV11-2 to TRBJ2-7; maybe TRBD1 (6 bases). The germline CDR1 and CDR2 sequences are SGHAT and FQNNGV. With 1 base removed from V and 1 base from J, the gap between germline ends came to 11 bases. The CDR3 loop spans 15 amino acids. The CDR3 bases are TGTGCCAGCAGCTTAGCCTTAGGACAGTCCTACGAGCAGTACTTC. As protein: CASSLALGQSYEQYF.

Comment on this clone: The sample contains more than one DNA sequence encoding this CDR3. The J gene is TRBJ2-7, the V gene TRBV3-1 (or the pseudogene TRBV3-2); TRBD2 agrees at 8 bases. Germline CDR1 and CDR2: LGHDT and YNNKEL (reference sequence). The trim removed 2 bases at V and 2 bases at J, leaving 8 bases unmatched. The CDR3 spans 16 residues. CDR3 region: CASSQRGGPGAYEQYF. The CDR3 region has the DNA TGTGCCAGCAGCCAACGGGGGGGACCGGGGGCCTACGAGCAGTACTTC.

This clone was counted between two and nine times. Here the CDR3 DNA reads TGTGCAAGTCGCTTAATATCGGGACAGGGAACCTACGAGCAGTACTTC. Amino acids: CASRLISGQGTYEQYF. This chain connects TRBV12-2 to TRBJ2-7; the D call TRBD1 from the table was never checked on the DNA. TRBV12-2 is an annotated pseudogene. The CDR3 totals 16 residues.

This clone was found once. The chain carries TRBV5-1 and TRBJ2-2, with a possible D match to TRBD2 (7 bases). The CDR3 totals 16 residues. The V gene lost 0 bases and the J gene lost 3 bases, with 12 bases spanning the gap. Germline CDR1 is SGHRS and CDR2 is YFSETQ. In DNA, the CDR3 is TGCGCCAGCAGCTTGGTGGCGGGGGCTGACACCGGGGAGCTGTTTTTT. As protein: CASSLVAGADTGELFF.

The chain is built from TRBV7-9 and TRBJ1-2; 9 bases are shared with TRBD1. Germline V gene data show CDR1 as SEHNR and CDR2 as FQNEAQ (reference sequence). This CDR3 region has 16 residues. V dropped 5 bases and J dropped 5; count of bases not matched to a gene: 12. This CDR3 reads CASSTRTGEVVYGYTF. The CDR3 region has the DNA TGTGCCAGCAGCACGAGGACAGGGGAGGTAGTGTATGGCTACACCTTC. The whole variable domain, filled in from reference TRBV7-9 and TRBJ1-2, reads DTGVSQNPRHKITKRGQNVTFRCDPISEHNRLYWYRQTLGQGPEFLTYFQNEAQLEKSRLLSDRFSAERPKGSFSTLEIQRTEQGDSAMYLCASSTRTGEVVYGYTFGSGTRLTVV.

The chain joins TRBV6-5 to TRBJ2-5, with D possibly matching TRBD2 (6 bases). V lost 9 bases and J 1 base, leaving 15 bases between the germline ends. CDR3 size: 14 residues. Germline V gene sequence: CDR1 MNHEY, CDR2 SVGAGI. The CDR3 DNA follows: TGTGCCAGTCGGGAGTGGGGTACCCAAGAGACCCAGTACTTC. This translates into CASREWGTQETQYF.